Each of the 12 T cell receptor beta chains below was sequenced from the same sample in a study of tumor-infiltrating lymphocytes in primary liver carcinoma. From unsorted bulk tissue weighing roughly 18-30 mg, DNA and RNA were co-extracted. cDNA specific to TCR beta was made from about 550 ng of total RNA, with a constant-region primer employed for priming. Slightly modified ARM-PCR with three nested multiplex PCR rounds yielded TCR beta libraries. Forward primers for TRBV1-TRBV30 and a C-beta reverse primer served the first two PCR rounds, at approximately 10 cycles each. TCRdb reprocessed the multiplex PCR reads with MiXCR, giving one entry per CDR3 protein. Among fewer than 200,000 distinct CDR3 sequences listed, 70% to 90% were seen once. Sequencing was carried out using tumor tissue from primary liver carcinoma. Receptors originate from a man aged 40-49 years with primary liver carcinoma and hepatitis B virus infection.

Turning to this clonotype: Relative to the germline gene, one junction end is altered; a read error may explain this. V gene TRBV4-2 combines with J gene TRBJ2-3, with a possible D match to TRBD2 (8 bases). CDR3 length equals 19 residues. Germline CDR1 reads LGHNA; CDR2 reads YNFKEQ. The CDR3 loop is CASSQWVTGGPVGTDTHYF. The CDR3 DNA reads as TGTGCCAGCAGTCAATGGGTAACGGGAGGGCCGGTTGGGACAGATACGCATTATTTT.

Comments on this clonotype: The junction shows a germline mismatch at one end, possibly a read error. J is TRBJ2-5 and V is TRBV5-4; D might be TRBD1 (6 bases). The CDR3 spans 14 residues. Germline CDR1 SGHNT, CDR2 YYREEE (reference sequence). The CDR3 sequence is CTSSAAGDQETQYF. CDR3 bases: TGTACCAGCAGCGCGGCAGGGGATCAAGAGACCCAGTACTTC. Full variable domain (remainder filled in from reference TRBV5-4 and TRBJ2-5): ETGVTQSPTHLIKTRGQQVTLRCSSQSGHNTVSWYQQALGQGPQFIFQYYREEENGRGNFPPRFSGLQFPNYSSELNVNALELDDSALYLCTSSAAGDQETQYFGPGTRLLVL.

The rearrangement uses TRBV12-3 or TRBV12-4 and TRBJ2-7, with unresolved D. With 9 bases removed from V and 2 bases from J, the gap between germline ends came to 11 bases. The CDR3 contains 12 residues. The CDR3, as DNA: TGTGCCAGGAATTTAGCCCCCTACGAGCAGTACTTC. This gives the protein CARNLAPYEQYF.

As concerns this clonotype: At one boundary the junction diverges from the germline segment, which might be a read error. The chain recombines TRBV11-3 with TRBJ2-1; D is undetermined. Germline CDR1 and CDR2: SGHNT and YENEEA. The CDR3 is 14 residues long. The CDR3 is CASSLGVSENGQFF. The CDR3 coding sequence is TGTGCCAGCAGCTTAGGCGTCTCGGAAAATGGGCAGTTCTTC.

A remark on this clonotype: At one boundary the junction diverges from the germline segment, which might be a read error. The rearrangement uses TRBV7-8 and TRBJ1-2; D unresolved. This CDR3 has 12 amino acids. Germline V gives CDR1 SGHVS, CDR2 FQNEAQ. CDR3 bases: TGCGCCAGCAGCTTAGTATGGGATGGCTACACCTTC. This codes for CASSLVWDGYTF.

With respect to this clonotype: A read error may be the cause here, since a much bigger clone is one base away. This chain uses TRBV5-1 with TRBJ1-1, with D uncertain. CDR3 length: 15 residues. Between the trimmed V and J ends, which lost 4 bases and 1 base, there was a span of 14 bases. Looked up from germline, CDR1 is SGHRS and CDR2 is YFSETQ. CDR3 region: CASSTRGMTNTEAFF. The CDR3 bases are TGCGCCAGCAGCACCCGCGGCATGACGAACACTGAAGCTTTCTTT.

As concerns this clonotype: At one end the junction does not follow the germline gene, possibly because of a read error. The chain has TRBV5-6 and TRBJ2-3, with D unresolved. CDR1 is SGHDT and CDR2 is YYEEEE in the germline V gene. There are 14 residues in the CDR3. CDR3 loop: CASSGPRSTDTHYF. The DNA for the CDR3 is TGTGCCAGTTCAGGCCCCAGGAGCACAGATACGCATTATTTT. Drawing the rest from reference TRBV5-6 and TRBJ2-3, the complete variable domain is DAGVTQSPTHLIKTRGQQVTLRCSPKSGHDTVSWYQQALGQGPQFIFQYYEEEERQRGNFPDRFSGHQFPNYSSELNVNALLLGDSALYLCASSGPRSTDTHYFGPGTRLTVL.

Comments on this clonotype: Since a much larger clone is just one base distant, this may be a read error. The CDR3 nucleotides read TGTCTCAGCAGCCCCTCGGGGACTAACTATGGCTACACCTTC. Its translation: CLSSPSGTNYGYTF. The chain joins TRBV12-3 or TRBV12-4 to TRBJ1-2; unclear D gene. CDR3 length: 14 amino acids.

The chain has TRBV4-2 and TRBJ2-1; the match to TRBD1 covers 7 bases. J gave up 6 bases and V 4 bases, and 12 bases lay outside the gene matches. The germline V gene has CDR1 LGHNA and CDR2 YNFKEQ. The CDR3 totals 16 residues. Here the CDR3 DNA reads TGTGCCAGCAGCCGACAGACAGGGTCGGGTGTCAATGAGCAGTTCTTC. Its translation: CASSRQTGSGVNEQFF.

To note about this clonotype: One end of the junction fails to match germline, which may point to a read error. The rearrangement joins TRBV20-1 to TRBJ2-1, with 9 bases lining up with TRBD2. From germline, CDR1 is DFQATT and CDR2 SNEGSKA (reference sequence). This CDR3 region has 16 residues. Here the CDR3 reads CTARDCGGVPYNEQFF. In DNA, the CDR3 is TGCACTGCTAGAGACTGCGGGGGGGTTCCCTACAATGAGCAGTTCTTC.

This clonotype is medium-sized (0.01 to 0.1%). The chain links TRBV5-1 to TRBJ2-7; the D gene is possibly TRBD2 (5 bases). Germline V CDR1 and CDR2: SGHRS, YFSETQ. Trimming took off 5 bases at V and 4 bases at J, with 13 bases between the two ends. This CDR3 has 13 amino acids. In DNA, the CDR3 is TGCGCCAGCAGGGAACCTACTAGTTACGAGCAGTACTTC. Translated: CASREPTSYEQYF. Variable domain in full (rest from reference TRBV5-1 and TRBJ2-7): KAGVTQTPRYLIKTRGQQVTLSCSPISGHRSVSWYQQTPGQGLQFLFEYFSETQRNKGNFPGRFSGRQFSNSRSEMNVSTLELGDSALYLCASREPTSYEQYFGPGTRLTVT.

The V and J genes are TRBV29-1 and TRBJ2-7; D possibly matches TRBD1 or TRBD2 (5 bases each). CDR3 size: 16 residues. Germline V gene lookup returns CDR1 SQVTM and CDR2 ANQGSEA. Trimming removed 7 bases from V and 8 bases from J, with 30 bases in between. CDR3 sequence (DNA): TGCAGCGCCATGACATCTGGGACCGGCACTGCCTATAAGCAGTACTTC. This sequence encodes CSAMTSGTGTAYKQYF.